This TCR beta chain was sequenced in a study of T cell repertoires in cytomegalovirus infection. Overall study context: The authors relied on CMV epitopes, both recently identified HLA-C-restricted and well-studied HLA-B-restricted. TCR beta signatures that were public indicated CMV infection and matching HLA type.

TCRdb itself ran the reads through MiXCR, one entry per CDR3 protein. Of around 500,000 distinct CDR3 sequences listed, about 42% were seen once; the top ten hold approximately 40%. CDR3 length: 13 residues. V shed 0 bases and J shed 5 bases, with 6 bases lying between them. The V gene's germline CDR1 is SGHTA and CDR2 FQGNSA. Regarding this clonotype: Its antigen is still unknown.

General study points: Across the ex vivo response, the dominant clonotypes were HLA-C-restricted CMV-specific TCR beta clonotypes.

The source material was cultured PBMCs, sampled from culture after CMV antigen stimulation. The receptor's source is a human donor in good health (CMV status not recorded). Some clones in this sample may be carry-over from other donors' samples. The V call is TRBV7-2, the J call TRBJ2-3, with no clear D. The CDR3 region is CASSLATIDTQYF. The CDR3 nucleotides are TGTGCCAGCAGCTTAGCGACCATAGATACGCAGTATTTT. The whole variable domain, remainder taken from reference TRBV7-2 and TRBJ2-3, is GAGVSQSPSNKVTEKGKDVELRCDPISGHTALYWYRQSLGQGLEFLIYFQGNSAPDKSGLPSDRFSAERTGGSVSTLTIQRTQQEDSAVYLCASSLATIDTQYFGPGTRLTVL.